The sequence of this T cell receptor (beta chain) was determined in a study of human thymus T cells. TCRdb's copy holds only in-frame clones and misses some; the assay was immunoSEQ multiplex PCR. The data contain about 50,000 clones, roughly 94% of them singletons. In regard to this clone: Its antigen is not known.

Germline CDR1 reads SGHDT; CDR2 reads YYEEEE. V was trimmed by 0 bases and J by 7 bases, leaving 14 bases between them. CDR3 size: 14 residues. Study-wide results and limits: Gene usage (both V and J) appeared biased in thymic and blood repertoires.

The clonotype originates from a girl less than two years old with a congenital heart defect but otherwise immunologically healthy. The sequencing input was blood. V gene TRBV5-6 combines with J gene TRBJ2-7; TRBD1 is a possible D gene (6 bases). The CDR3 is CASSLGDILWEQYF. In DNA form, the CDR3 reads TGTGCCAGCAGCTTGGGGGACATTCTATGGGAGCAGTACTTC.